A single sample gave rise to the 24 T cell receptor beta chains below, sequenced in a study of identifying expanded T cells in peripheral blood. TCRdb's table, derived via immunoSEQ multiplex PCR, lists solely in-frame clones and lacks some. In the table there are 70,000 to 100,000 clones, 75% to 90% of which are singletons. Sequencing input: blood. Every receptor here comes from a person aged 18 to 75 in good health.

The chain uses TRBV30 and TRBJ2-1; D may match TRBD1 or TRBD2 (5 bases each). Per germline, CDR1 GTSNPN and CDR2 SVGIG (reference sequence). Trimming cost V 4 bases and J 6 bases, with 22 bases left between them. The CDR3 totals 16 residues. The CDR3 is CAWNGWDRSNINEQFF. CDR3 coding DNA: TGTGCCTGGAATGGATGGGACCGTTCTAACATCAATGAGCAGTTCTTC.

The chain joins TRBV5-5 to TRBJ1-1; TRBD1 might be the D (5 bases). CDR1 and CDR2 (germline): SGHKS, YYEKEE (reference sequence). Between the trimmed V and J ends, which lost 0 bases and 4 bases, there was a span of 10 bases. The CDR3 spans 14 residues. The CDR3 protein is CASSLVGRGTEAFF. CDR3 DNA sequence: TGTGCCAGCAGCTTGGTGGGGCGCGGCACTGAAGCTTTCTTT.

This clone was recorded only once. This sequence joins TRBV5-1 and TRBJ2-5, with a possible D match to TRBD1 (5 bases). Trimming removed 0 bases from V and 0 bases from J, with 18 bases in between. The CDR3 is made up of 18 amino acids. CDR1 and CDR2 from the germline V gene are SGHRS and YFSETQ. The CDR3, as DNA: TGCGCCAGCAGCTTGGCAAACAGGCCAGGCCTGTACCAAGAGACCCAGTACTTC. Protein: CASSLANRPGLYQETQYF.

The genes are TRBV5-1 and TRBJ2-1; tentative D call: TRBD2 (5 bases). Germline V gene lookup returns CDR1 SGHRS and CDR2 YFSETQ. V lost 3 bases, J lost 9 bases, and 16 bases lay in between. The CDR3 has 14 residues. The chain's CDR3 is CASSSPPLAREQFF. Here the CDR3 DNA reads TGCGCCAGCAGCTCCCCCCCGCTAGCTCGTGAGCAGTTCTTC.

This chain connects TRBV2 to TRBJ2-1; 9 bases are shared with TRBD1. Looked up from germline, CDR1 is SNHLY and CDR2 is FYNNEI. This CDR3 comprises 13 residues. V was pared by 6 bases and J by 7 bases, with 4 bases of the junction left unmatched. This chain's CDR3 is CASRGQGTNEQFF. CDR3 in DNA: TGTGCCAGCAGGGGACAGGGAACGAATGAGCAGTTCTTC.

V usage is TRBV6-5 and J usage is TRBJ1-2; weak D call: TRBD1 (6 bases). The V gene lost 6 bases and the J gene lost 4 bases, with 18 bases spanning the gap. Germline V CDR1 and CDR2: MNHEY, SVGAGI. The CDR3 loop spans 15 amino acids. The CDR3 is CASRDPWGATYGYTF. The CDR3 DNA reads as TGTGCCAGCAGGGACCCGTGGGGGGCGACCTATGGCTACACCTTC.

The chain combines TRBV27 with TRBJ1-3; no definite D call. The V gene lost 8 bases and the J gene lost 4 bases, with 12 bases spanning the gap. There are 13 residues in the CDR3. In germline, CDR1 is MNHEY, CDR2 SMNVEV (reference sequence). Written as DNA, the CDR3 is TGTGCCAGCTCCCTTTTCCGAGGAAACACCATATATTTT. Protein product: CASSLFRGNTIYF.

The rearrangement links TRBV28 to TRBJ1-1; 9 bases agree with TRBD1. After removal of 4 bases from V and 1 base from J, the junction contained 16 bases not matched to a gene. Germline CDR1 and CDR2: MDHEN and SYDVKM. The CDR3 has 19 residues. The CDR3 DNA reads as TGTGCCAGCAGTTACAACCCGGGACAGGGACCAGACAAGAACACTGAAGCTTTCTTT. Protein sequence: CASSYNPGQGPDKNTEAFF.

The chain employs TRBV28 and TRBJ1-2; TRBD1 aligns across 7 bases. The CDR3 extends over 15 amino acids. Germline V lookup: CDR1 MDHEN, CDR2 SYDVKM. Trimming cost V 6 bases and J 1 base; bases outside gene matches: 8. The CDR3 coding sequence is TGTGCCAGCAGCCACAGGGGCCTGAGTAACTATGGCTACACCTTC. Its translation: CASSHRGLSNYGYTF.

This clone was seen once. The chain employs TRBV7-7 and TRBJ2-5; possibly TRBD2 for D (6 bases). Germline V gene sequence: CDR1 SSHAT, CDR2 FNYEAQ (reference sequence). V was trimmed by 4 bases and J by 5 bases, leaving 14 bases between them. The CDR3 totals 14 residues. CDR3 loop: CASSSSGLGETQYF. In nucleotides, the CDR3 is TGTGCCAGCAGCTCCTCGGGACTCGGGGAGACCCAGTACTTC.

This chain connects TRBV4-1 to TRBJ2-3, with D perhaps TRBD2 (7 bases). The CDR3 covers 18 residues. Germline CDR1 MGHRA, CDR2 YSYEKL. Trimming took 0 bases from V and 5 from J, leaving 21 bases between them. CDR3 nucleotides: TGCGCCAGCAGCCAAGATCCGGGGAGGGGGGGCCACAAAGATACGCAGTATTTT. It encodes CASSQDPGRGGHKDTQYF.

The genes are TRBV2 and TRBJ1-6; D uncertain. This CDR3 is 15 amino acids long. Germline assignment: CDR1 SNHLY and CDR2 FYNNEI. Trimming took off 2 bases at V and 7 bases at J, with 12 bases between the two ends. CDR3 loop: CASSEQARSNSPLHF. CDR3 nucleotides: TGTGCCAGCAGTGAACAGGCCCGGTCCAATTCACCCCTCCACTTT.

CDR3 nucleotide sequence: TGTGCCAGCAGCCCAATAAGACTAGCGGGGGCCCACGGGGAGCTGTTTTTT. The encoded protein is CASSPIRLAGAHGELFF. The gene calls are TRBV7-8 and TRBJ2-2; TRBD2 matches at 12 bases. V lost 5 bases and J lost 7; bases outside the gene matches: 11. The CDR3 has 17 amino acids. Germline-derived CDR1 and CDR2 are SGHVS and FQNEAQ. Full variable domain (remainder filled in from reference TRBV7-8 and TRBJ2-2): GAGVSQSPRYKVAKRGQDVALRCDPISGHVSLFWYQQALGQGPEFLTYFQNEAQLDKSGLPSDRFFAERPEGSVSTLKIQRTQQEDSAVYLCASSPIRLAGAHGELFFGEGSRLTVL.

The rearrangement uses TRBV2 and TRBJ1-1; D remains ambiguous. CDR3 length: 11 residues. Per the germline V gene, CDR1 is SNHLY and CDR2 is FYNNEI. The CDR3 DNA follows: TGTGCGAGGACGGTGAACACTGAAGCTTTCTTT. This codes for CARTVNTEAFF.

The chain links TRBV6-5 to TRBJ2-5; D uncertain. The V gene lost 5 bases and the J gene lost 1 base, with 11 bases spanning the gap. Per the germline V gene, CDR1 is MNHEY and CDR2 is SVGAGI. This CDR3 comprises 14 residues. The CDR3 loop reads CASSRTKFQETQYF. The CDR3 DNA follows: TGTGCCAGCAGTCGGACCAAATTCCAAGAGACCCAGTACTTC.

V gene TRBV6-1 combines with J gene TRBJ2-7; tentatively, D is TRBD1 (6 bases). V lost 1 base and J 5 bases, leaving 12 bases between the germline ends. The germline CDR1 and CDR2 sequences are MNHNS and SASEGT. The CDR3 is 14 residues long. The CDR3 region is CASSEETGWNEQYF. CDR3 DNA sequence: TGTGCCAGCAGTGAAGAAACAGGGTGGAACGAGCAGTACTTC.

This clone was seen a few times. The V call is TRBV5-1, the J call TRBJ2-7; D gene unclear. This CDR3 has 15 residues. The V end lost 2 bases, the J end lost 2 bases, and 14 bases lay between the germline ends. Germline CDR1 is SGHRS and CDR2 is YFSETQ. The CDR3 reads CASSLFAGEAYEQYF. In DNA, the CDR3 is TGCGCCAGCAGCTTATTCGCTGGCGAAGCCTACGAGCAGTACTTC.

The chain is built from TRBV30 and TRBJ2-7; possible D gene TRBD1, 5 bases. V dropped 2 bases and J dropped 2 bases, with 13 bases sitting between them. The length of the CDR3 is 14 residues. CDR1 and CDR2 from the germline V gene are GTSNPN and SVGIG (reference sequence). CDR3 protein: CAWSPLQGTYEQYF. DNA of the CDR3: TGTGCCTGGAGTCCACTGCAGGGAACCTACGAGCAGTACTTC.

This chain uses TRBV7-3 with TRBJ1-3; D is ambiguous. From germline, CDR1 is SGHTA and CDR2 FQGTGA. The CDR3 extends over 15 amino acids. V lost 2 bases and J lost 4, with 12 bases in between. This chain's CDR3 is CASSLSGLRGNTIYF. The CDR3 DNA sequence: TGTGCCAGCAGCTTATCCGGACTGAGGGGAAACACCATATATTTT. The full variable domain, completed using reference TRBV7-3 and TRBJ1-3, is GAGVSQTPSNKVTEKGKYVELRCDPISGHTALYWYRQSLGQGPEFLIYFQGTGAADDSGLPNDRFFAVRPEGSVSTLKIQRTERGDSAVYLCASSLSGLRGNTIYFGEGSWLTVV.

The gene calls are TRBV19 and TRBJ2-3; D might be TRBD1 (5 bases). CDR3 length: 15 amino acids. Trimming shortened V by 6 bases and J by 1 base, and 14 bases separated the two germline ends. Germline V CDR1 and CDR2: LNHDA, SQIVND (reference sequence). CDR3 loop: CASRLQGMGTDTQYF. Written as DNA, the CDR3 is TGTGCCAGTAGGCTCCAGGGTATGGGCACAGATACGCAGTATTTT.

The sample holds one count of this clone. The rearrangement joins TRBV6-1 to TRBJ1-1; no reliable D call. V lost 3 bases and J lost 4, with 15 bases in between. CDR3 length equals 15 residues. Germline V gene data show CDR1 as MNHNS and CDR2 as SASEGT. CDR3 bases: TGTGCCAGCAGTGATGGAGGAACCCTGGGCACTGAAGCTTTCTTT. Protein sequence: CASSDGGTLGTEAFF.

The chain recombines TRBV9 with TRBJ2-5; 8 bases are shared with TRBD1. CDR1 is SGDLS and CDR2 is YYNGEE in the germline V gene. The CDR3 has 18 residues. The junction had 11 bases not matched to a gene; V was cut back by 0 bases and J by 1 base. DNA of the CDR3: TGTGCCAGCAGCGTAGGAGGACAGGGATGGGGGTTCCAAGAGACCCAGTACTTC. It encodes CASSVGGQGWGFQETQYF.

This chain uses TRBV5-1 with TRBJ1-2; D might be TRBD1 (6 bases). Germline lookup yields CDR1 SGHRS and CDR2 YFSETQ. The CDR3 totals 14 residues. V lost 3 bases, J lost 14 bases, and 23 bases lay in between. DNA for the CDR3: TGCGCCAGCAGCTCACCGAAACCGGGACACTTTCAAACCTTC. This encodes CASSSPKPGHFQTF.

V and J are TRBV29-1 and TRBJ1-1; D might be TRBD1 (6 bases). Trimming took off 7 bases at V and 6 bases at J, with 18 bases between the two ends. CDR1 and CDR2 from the germline V gene are SQVTM and ANQGSEA. The CDR3 totals 13 residues. The CDR3 bases are TGCAGCGCCCTACCCACCTACAGGGCTGAAGCTTTCTTT. Its protein is CSALPTYRAEAFF.